This TCR beta chain was retrieved from a study of read filtering for tumor transcriptome and immune sequencing. The overall study: Revised staging placed 8 or 9 patients in R-ISS I, some 17 in II, more than 5 in III.

V lost 3 bases, J lost 1 base, and 9 bases stayed unmatched. The CDR3 has 17 residues. In germline, CDR1 is SGHAT, CDR2 FQDESV (reference sequence). This library used roughly 400 ng RNA and molecular barcoded adaptors spanning alpha/delta and beta/gamma chains. In TCRdb, the reads were re-called with MiXCR into one record per CDR3 protein. In the table there are over 55,000 distinct CDR3 sequences, about 15% of which are singletons. Study-wide results and caveats: IR-seq captured clonotypes deeper and more reliably than RNA-seq. This fraction held mixed bone marrow immune cells after CD138-negative sorting.

Ten or more counts support this clonotype. Its antigen remains unidentified. The receptor's source is a donor aged 40 or older with multiple myeloma. The specimen was a population of CD138-negative cells sorted from bone marrow. V is TRBV11-1 and J is TRBJ2-1; 7 positions match TRBD1. The DNA for the CDR3 is TGTGCCAGCAGCTTGGCCCCGGGACAGCTGTCCTACAATGAGCAGTTCTTC. Translated: CASSLAPGQLSYNEQFF.